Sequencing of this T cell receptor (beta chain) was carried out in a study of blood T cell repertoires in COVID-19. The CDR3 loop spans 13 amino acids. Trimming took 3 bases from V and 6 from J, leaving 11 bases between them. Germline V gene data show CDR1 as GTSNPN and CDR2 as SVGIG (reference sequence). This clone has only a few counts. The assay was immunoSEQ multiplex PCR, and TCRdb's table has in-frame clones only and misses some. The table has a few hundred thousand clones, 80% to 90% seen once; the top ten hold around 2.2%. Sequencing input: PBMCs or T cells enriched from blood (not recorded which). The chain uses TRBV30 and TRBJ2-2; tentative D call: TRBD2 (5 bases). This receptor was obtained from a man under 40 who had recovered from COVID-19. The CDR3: CAWRVGGSGELFF. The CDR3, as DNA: TGTGCCTGGAGGGTAGGAGGTTCCGGGGAGCTGTTTTTT. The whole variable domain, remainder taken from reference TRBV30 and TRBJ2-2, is SQTIHQWPATLVQPVGSPLSLECTVEGTSNPNLYWYRQAAGRGLQLLFYSVGIGQISSEVPQNLSASRPQDRQFILSSKKLLLSDSGFYLCAWRVGGSGELFFGEGSRLTVL.